Following are 17 T cell receptor beta chains from one sample sequenced in a study of OX40 agonist ivuxolimab in advanced cancers. Data came from immunoSEQ multiplex PCR; TCRdb stores just in-frame clones and leaves some out. This table has 60,000 to 75,000 clones, around 83% appearing once. The specimen comprised CD4+ or CD8+ T cells sorted from blood, sampled in a trial of the OX40 agonist ivuxolimab. These receptors were obtained from an adult with an advanced solid tumor such as melanoma, head and neck, liver or kidney cancer.

This clone has a single count. V usage is TRBV5-1 and J usage is TRBJ2-1; 11 positions match TRBD2. Losses at the gene ends were 5 bases for V and 4 bases for J; bases not matched to a gene: 11. CDR1 is SGHRS, CDR2 YFSETQ, per germline. CDR3 length: 17 residues. CDR3 sequence (DNA): TGCGCCAGCAGTAACCCAGCGGGGACTAGCGGTTACAATGAGCAGTTCTTC. Translating gives CASSNPAGTSGYNEQFF.

V gene TRBV5-4 combines with J gene TRBJ2-7; 9 bases match TRBD2. Germline V gives CDR1 SGHNT, CDR2 YYREEE (reference sequence). This CDR3 comprises 15 residues. V lost 1 base and J lost 7; bases outside the gene matches: 9. The CDR3 reads CASSLLAGGPGEQYF. The CDR3 DNA sequence: TGTGCCAGCAGCTTGTTGGCGGGGGGGCCGGGGGAGCAGTACTTC.

The chain recombines TRBV6-1 with TRBJ1-5; D uncertain. The CDR3 contains 15 residues. Trimming took off 2 bases at V and 5 bases at J, with 13 bases between the two ends. CDR1 is MNHNS, CDR2 SASEGT, per germline. CDR3 coding DNA: TGTGCCAGCAGTGAAATGTTGAGGGCGGATCAGCCCCAGCATTTT. The encoded protein is CASSEMLRADQPQHF.

The chain employs TRBV6-6 and TRBJ2-5, with 13 bases identical to TRBD2. J lost 4 bases, V lost 4 bases, and 3 bases had no gene match. CDR3 length: 15 residues. The germline V gene has CDR1 MNHNY and CDR2 SVGAGI (reference sequence). The CDR3 sequence: CASSLLAGGRETQYF. CDR3 nucleotide sequence: TGTGCCAGCAGTTTACTAGCGGGGGGGAGAGAGACCCAGTACTTC.

This clone occurred a few times. V and J are TRBV5-1 and TRBJ1-4; no clear D. With 4 bases removed from V and 7 bases from J, the gap between germline ends came to 14 bases. CDR3 size: 14 residues. Germline V lookup: CDR1 SGHRS, CDR2 YFSETQ. CDR3 sequence reads: CASSLGPGSEKLFF. CDR3 sequence (DNA): TGCGCCAGCAGCCTAGGACCCGGTAGTGAAAAACTGTTTTTT.

A single count supports this clone. This rearrangement joins TRBV11-2 to TRBJ1-4; TRBD1 is a possible D gene (5 bases). The germline CDR1 and CDR2 sequences are SGHAT and FQNNGV. V lost 6 bases and J 7 bases, leaving 9 bases between the germline ends. This CDR3 comprises 12 residues. The DNA of the CDR3 is TGTGCCAGCAGTTCCGGGGGTGAAAAACTGTTTTTT. Protein product: CASSSGGEKLFF.

In this sample, this clone turned up a few times. The chain combines TRBV30 with TRBJ2-5; the D gene could be TRBD1 or TRBD2 (7 bases each). Trimming stripped 3 bases from V and 5 bases from J, with 19 bases between. Germline loops: CDR1 GTSNPN, CDR2 SVGIG (reference sequence). The CDR3 loop spans 15 amino acids. The CDR3 nucleotides are TGTGCCTGGAGGCCGACAGGGCGGGGGCTGGAGACCCAGTACTTC. Translating gives CAWRPTGRGLETQYF.

This clone was counted a single time. The chain employs TRBV5-6 and TRBJ2-2; the match to TRBD2 covers 7 bases. The trim removed 4 bases at V and 6 bases at J, leaving 12 bases unmatched. The CDR3 is made up of 16 amino acids. Germline CDR1 reads SGHDT; CDR2 reads YYEEEE. CDR3 nucleotides: TGTGCCAGCAGCCGCTACGGGACTACGCCCGCCGGGGAGCTGTTTTTT. Residues: CASSRYGTTPAGELFF.

The CDR3: CASRPRTGSNSPLHF. Written as DNA, the CDR3 is TGCGCCAGCAGGCCCCGGACAGGGAGTAATTCACCCCTCCACTTT. The chain recombines TRBV5-1 with TRBJ1-6, with 8 bases aligning to TRBD1. CDR3 length: 15 amino acids. CDR1 is SGHRS, CDR2 YFSETQ, per germline. The J segment lost 6 bases and the V segment lost 5 bases, leaving 7 bases of the junction unmatched.

This chain connects TRBV27 to TRBJ2-2; TRBD1 matches 7 bases. The CDR3 is made up of 15 amino acids. Germline loops: CDR1 MNHEY, CDR2 SMNVEV (reference sequence). V was clipped by 2 bases and J by 8 bases; unmatched bases: 8. The CDR3 DNA sequence: TGTGCCAGCAGTTTAAGGGCAGGGGGATCAGGGGAGCTGTTTTTT. Translated: CASSLRAGGSGELFF.

The chain recombines TRBV19 with TRBJ2-7; D perhaps matches TRBD2 (6 bases). V lost 5 bases and J lost 0, with 14 bases in between. The germline CDR1 and CDR2 sequences are LNHDA and SQIVND (reference sequence). CDR3 size: 15 residues. CDR3 nucleotides: TGTGCCAGTAGTCATGGAGGGCTGAGCTCCTACGAGCAGTACTTC. This codes for CASSHGGLSSYEQYF.

The rearrangement uses TRBV28 and TRBJ1-4, with 8 bases identical to TRBD1. V trimming: 1 base; J trimming: 8 bases; junction bases outside the gene matches: 6. The CDR3 has 15 residues. Germline V gene sequence: CDR1 MDHEN, CDR2 SYDVKM. The CDR3 DNA follows: TGTGCCAGCAGTTTATCAGGGGGCGGTCGGGAAAAACTGTTTTTT. Translated, it gives CASSLSGGGREKLFF.

This clone was seen a handful of times. The chain couples TRBV7-9 to TRBJ1-5; D not resolved. CDR1 and CDR2 (germline): SEHNR, FQNEAQ (reference sequence). V lost 1 base and J 7 bases, leaving 11 bases between the germline ends. This CDR3 spans 14 amino acids. The CDR3 nucleotides are TGTGCCAGCAGCTTAGGTGCTGGGGTCCAGCCCCAGCATTTT. Translation gives CASSLGAGVQPQHF.

The chain combines TRBV6-8 with TRBJ1-1; 7 nucleotides match TRBD1. With 2 bases clipped from V and 0 bases from J, the junction kept 9 bases outside the gene matches. The CDR3 covers 17 residues. CDR1 is MNHGY, CDR2 SAAAGT, per germline. The CDR3 bases are TGTGCCAGCAGTTACGTCACAGGGGATCTAATGAACACTGAAGCTTTCTTT. Protein product: CASSYVTGDLMNTEAFF.

V usage is TRBV5-8 and J usage is TRBJ1-2; no definite D call. CDR1 SGHTS and CDR2 YDEGEE come from the germline V gene. There are 15 residues in the CDR3. Trimming cost V 0 bases and J 0 bases, with 9 bases left between them. As DNA, the CDR3 is TGTGCCAGCAGCTTGGGGCAGAGAACTAACTATGGCTACACCTTC. It translates to CASSLGQRTNYGYTF.

Turning to this clone: One junction end disagrees with the germline gene, perhaps due to a read error. In the same sample, other DNA sequences code for this CDR3. J is TRBJ1-5 and V is TRBV18; the D gene is possibly TRBD1 (5 bases). The germline V gene has CDR1 KGHSH and CDR2 LQKENI. The CDR3 is 16 residues long. As DNA, the CDR3 is TGTGCCAGCTCACAGGGGACTACTAATAGCAATCAGCCCCAGCACTTT. This sequence encodes CASSQGTTNSNQPQHF.

V is TRBV7-2 and J is TRBJ1-1; D perhaps matches TRBD1 (6 bases). Trimming took off 5 bases at V and 7 bases at J, with 23 bases between the two ends. The germline CDR1 and CDR2 sequences are SGHTA and FQGNSA. The CDR3 sequence is 16 residues long. The CDR3 nucleotides read TGTGCCAGCAGCGCGGCCGGGACAACGAAGAGACTTGAAGCTTTCTTT. Translating gives CASSAAGTTKRLEAFF. The whole variable domain, filled in from reference TRBV7-2 and TRBJ1-1, reads GAGVSQSPSNKVTEKGKDVELRCDPISGHTALYWYRQSLGQGLEFLIYFQGNSAPDKSGLPSDRFSAERTGGSVSTLTIQRTQQEDSAVYLCASSAAGTTKRLEAFFGQGTRLTVV.